This T cell receptor beta chain was recorded in a study of blood T cell repertoires in COVID-19. The wider study: Researchers got acute and convalescent COVID-19 samples from the United States, Italy and Spain. T cells, B-cell-depleted T cells, or PBMCs provided the cDNA or gDNA that served as material.

The V gene end was trimmed by 3 bases and the J gene end by 7 bases; junction bases not matched to a gene: 1. The CDR3 extends over 12 amino acids. CDR1 is SGHNT, CDR2 YYREEE, per germline (reference sequence). Original processing notes: Amplification from reference gene primers served as the basis for estimated nucleated cell counts. Sequencing was performed with immunoSEQ multiplex PCR; in TCRdb, only in-frame clones are kept and a portion is missing. The V and J calls and the clone size are those of that table, but D and trimming were determined from the DNA. Of some 100,000 clones listed, more than 75% are singletons.

Material for sequencing was peripheral blood. The chain uses TRBV5-4 and TRBJ2-1; 7 bases line up with TRBD2. The TCR sequence derives from a middle-aged man with acute or convalescent COVID-19. The CDR3 DNA is TGTGCCAGCAGCTGGACTAGTAATGAGCAGTTCTTC. It codes for CASSWTSNEQFF. The whole variable domain, filled in from reference TRBV5-4 and TRBJ2-1, reads ETGVTQSPTHLIKTRGQQVTLRCSSQSGHNTVSWYQQALGQGPQFIFQYYREEENGRGNFPPRFSGLQFPNYSSELNVNALELDDSALYLCASSWTSNEQFFGPGTRLTVL.